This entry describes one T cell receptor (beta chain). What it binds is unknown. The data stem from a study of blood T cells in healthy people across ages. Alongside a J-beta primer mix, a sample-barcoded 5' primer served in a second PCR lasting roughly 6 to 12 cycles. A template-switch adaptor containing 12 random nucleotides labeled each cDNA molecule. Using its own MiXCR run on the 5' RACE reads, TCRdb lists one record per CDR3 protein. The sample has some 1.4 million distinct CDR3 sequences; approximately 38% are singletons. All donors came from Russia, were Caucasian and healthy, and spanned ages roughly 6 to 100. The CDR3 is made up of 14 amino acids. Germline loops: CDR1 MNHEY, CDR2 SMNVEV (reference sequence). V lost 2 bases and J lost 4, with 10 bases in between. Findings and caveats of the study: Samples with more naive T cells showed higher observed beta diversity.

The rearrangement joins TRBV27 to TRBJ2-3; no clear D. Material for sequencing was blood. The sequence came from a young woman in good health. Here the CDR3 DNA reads TGTGCCAGCAGTTTACGTAATGCGGCAGATACGCAGTATTTT. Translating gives CASSLRNAADTQYF.